This T cell receptor (beta chain) was obtained from a study of T cell clonotyping in hematopoietic cell transplantation. General study points: Graft donor and pretransplant recipient Inverse Simpson Index values predicted broader posttransplant TCR diversity. Few recipient clonotypes overlapped donors; over 95% were de novo at given depth. After transplant, recipient diversity fell while pathologically expanded clonotypes grew through day 180.

Generated by immunoSEQ multiplex PCR, the TCRdb table keeps only in-frame clones and is missing some. The table lists 9,500 to 11,000 clones, approximately 91% of them singletons. Details on this clone: As yet, its antigen is unknown.

CDR1 and CDR2 (germline): MNHEY, SMNVEV (reference sequence). Trimming shortened V by 6 bases and J by 3 bases, and 14 bases separated the two germline ends. The CDR3 is 14 residues long. The V and J genes are TRBV27 and TRBJ1-2, with D perhaps TRBD1 (5 bases). This sequence was found in a male patient aged 60 to 75 who had an allogeneic stem cell transplant from an unrelated donor, so the T cells may come from the graft donor. Some clones in this sample may be carry-over from other donors' samples. This specimen consisted of PBMCs, obtained 180 days after allogeneic stem cell transplant. CDR3 sequence (DNA): TGTGCCAGCAGCCCCGGTATGGGGCACTATGGCTACACCTTC. Protein: CASSPGMGHYGYTF.